This T cell receptor beta chain emerged from a study of cytomegalovirus exposure and HLA in healthy donors (dated by TCRdb to about 2017). Broadly, across the study: The roughly 670 repertoires of the first cohort and the roughly 110 validation repertoires were produced on the same platform, according to a later analysis. The study aimed to test whether cataloging public T cell receptors could reveal signatures of past pathogen exposure. Besides the first cohort of approximately 710 subjects, a separate validation cohort made up of roughly 120 different subjects was used. The study combined high-throughput TCR immunosequencing, statistical association of individual TCRs with disease status, and machine learning to predict cytomegalovirus infection status. The paper as a whole reports these results and caveats: According to the authors, the approach could potentially be generalized to other disease states and immunological phenotypes. Three of the identified cytomegalovirus-associated TCR beta chains were confirmed in vitro to be specific for cytomegalovirus antigens. A later analysis had no HLA typing for the validation cohort, so co-occurrence there was scored across all 120 or so repertoires. Across donors, most TCR sequences were observed very rarely, whereas some public TCRs were present in many individuals. The classifier was reported to diagnose cytomegalovirus status with high specificity and sensitivity in both the original cohort and the validation cohort. The study listed 150 to 200 TCR beta chains as associated with cytomegalovirus. Of the cluster scores, approximately 94% were above 0 in a later analysis, which found that TCRs clustered in the first cohort also tended to co-occur in the 120 validation repertoires.

With regard to this clone: What this receptor recognizes is not known. No much larger clone exists at a distance of one base, and base qualities are not known.

The method behind the library was the immunoSEQ multiplex PCR assay. The published analysis was carried out like this. A statistical classification framework was developed to diagnose cytomegalovirus status using the catalog of TCR beta chain sequences. Here the immuneACCESS table is served through TCRdb, limited to in-frame sequences with V and J called. Missing clones are a known gap in these copies; in checked studies unresolved V genes cover under half, and the rest lacks a known reason. From that table come the V and J calls and clone size; the DNA was used to work out D and trimming. The sample table shows 140,000 to 150,000 clones, and 94% are seen once. The top ten constitute approximately 2% of the sample. Separate from the approximately 700-subject first cohort, the validation cohort of about 120 subjects was the group to which the donors belonged. V loses 5 bases of germline sequence and J loses 1 base, and the interval between the two ends is 11 bases. From cysteine to phenylalanine, the CDR3 is 14 amino acids long. Here the CDR3 DNA is all that survives: 42 bases in frame from base 1. CDR1 and CDR2 were assigned from the germline V gene as SGHAT and FQNNGV.

The specimen was PBMCs. The sequence was obtained from a man between 18 and 35 years old in good health and CMV-seropositive. Here the chain combines TRBV11-2 and TRBJ1-1; possibly the D gene is TRBD1, per 6 matching bases. The DNA is as follows: TGTGCCAGCAGCAGACAGGTAGCGAACACTGAAGCTTTCTTT. Translated, it gives CASSRQVANTEAFF. Full variable domain (CDR3 extended with the reference TRBV11-2 and TRBJ1-1 proteins): EAGVAQSPRYKIIEKRQSVAFWCNPISGHATLYWYQQILGQGPKLLIQFQNNGVVDDSQLPKDRFSAERLKGVDSTLKIQPAKLEDSAVYLCASSRQVANTEAFFGQGTRLTVV.